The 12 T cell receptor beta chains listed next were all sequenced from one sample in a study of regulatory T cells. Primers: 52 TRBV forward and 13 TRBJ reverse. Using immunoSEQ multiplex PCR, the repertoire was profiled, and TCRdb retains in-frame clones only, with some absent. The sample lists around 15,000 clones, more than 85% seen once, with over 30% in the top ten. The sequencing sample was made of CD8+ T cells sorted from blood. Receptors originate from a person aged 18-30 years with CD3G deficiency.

The CDR3 DNA reads TGTGCCAGCTTAAGGGGGAGCTCCTACGAGCAGTACTTC. It yields the protein CASLRGSSYEQYF. V usage is TRBV25-1 and J usage is TRBJ2-7, with D possibly matching TRBD1 (6 bases). This CDR3 spans 13 amino acids. Germline V gene data show CDR1 as MGHDK and CDR2 as SYGVNS. Trimming cost V 8 bases and J 0 bases, with 11 bases left between them.

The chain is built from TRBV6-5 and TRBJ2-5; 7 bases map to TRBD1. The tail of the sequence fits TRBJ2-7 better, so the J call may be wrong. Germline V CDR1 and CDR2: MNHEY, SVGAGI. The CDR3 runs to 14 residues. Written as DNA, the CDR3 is TGTGCCAGCGTATCACAGGGGAGCTCCTACGAGCAGTACTTC. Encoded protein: CASVSQGSSYEQYF.

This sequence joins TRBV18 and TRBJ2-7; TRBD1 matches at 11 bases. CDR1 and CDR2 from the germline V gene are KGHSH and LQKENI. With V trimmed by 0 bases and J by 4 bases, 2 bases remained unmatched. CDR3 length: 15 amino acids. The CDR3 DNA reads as TGTGCCAGCTCACCACCGGGGACAGGGGGGTACGAGCAGTACTTC. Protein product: CASSPPGTGGYEQYF. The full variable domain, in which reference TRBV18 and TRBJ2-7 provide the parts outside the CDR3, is NAGVMQNPRHLVRRRGQEARLRCSPMKGHSHVYWYRQLPEEGLKFMVYLQKENIIDESGMPKERFSAEFPKEGPSILRIQQVVRGDSAAYFCASSPPGTGGYEQYFGPGTRLTVT.

DNA of the CDR3: TGTGCCAGCAGCTGGGGGGGCGGGAGACAAGAGACCCAGTACTTC. Its protein is CASSWGGGRQETQYF. The V call is TRBV7-6, the J call TRBJ2-5; possibly TRBD2 for D (7 bases). The V gene's germline CDR1 is SGHVS and CDR2 FNYEAQ. The CDR3 length is 15 residues. V shed 4 bases and J shed 2 bases, with 14 bases lying between them.

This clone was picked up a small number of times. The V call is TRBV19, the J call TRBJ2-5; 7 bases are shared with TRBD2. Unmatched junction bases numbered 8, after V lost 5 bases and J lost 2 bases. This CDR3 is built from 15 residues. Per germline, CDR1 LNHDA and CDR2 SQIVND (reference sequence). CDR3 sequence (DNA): TGTGCCAGTAGTCCGGGACTAAGGGGACAAGAGACCCAGTACTTC. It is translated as CASSPGLRGQETQYF.

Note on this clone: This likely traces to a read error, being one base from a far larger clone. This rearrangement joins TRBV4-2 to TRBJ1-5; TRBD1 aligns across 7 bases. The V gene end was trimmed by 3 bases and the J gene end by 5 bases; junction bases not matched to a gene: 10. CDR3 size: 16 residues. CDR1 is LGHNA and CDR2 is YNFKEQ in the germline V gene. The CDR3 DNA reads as TGTGCCAGCAGCCAGATACAGGGGCTCGGGGATCAGCCCCAGCATTTT. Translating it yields CASSQIQGLGDQPQHF.

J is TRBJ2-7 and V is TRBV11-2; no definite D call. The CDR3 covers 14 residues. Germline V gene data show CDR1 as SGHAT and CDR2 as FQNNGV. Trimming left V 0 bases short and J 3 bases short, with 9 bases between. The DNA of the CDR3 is TGTGCCAGCAGCTTAGAGATCACCAGCTACGAGCAGTACTTC. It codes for CASSLEITSYEQYF.

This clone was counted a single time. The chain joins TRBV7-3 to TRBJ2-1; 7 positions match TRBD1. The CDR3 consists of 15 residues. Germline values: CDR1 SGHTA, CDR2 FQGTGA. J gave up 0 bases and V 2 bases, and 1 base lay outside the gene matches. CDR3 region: CASSLGDSSYNEQFF. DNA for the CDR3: TGTGCCAGCAGCTTAGGGGACAGCTCCTACAATGAGCAGTTCTTC.

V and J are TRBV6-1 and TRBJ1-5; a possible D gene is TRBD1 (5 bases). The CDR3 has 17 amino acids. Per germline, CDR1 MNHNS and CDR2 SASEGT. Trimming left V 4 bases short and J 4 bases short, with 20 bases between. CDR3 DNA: TGTGCCAGCAGTGTGGTTCTGAGGGGATGGGAAAATCAGCCCCAGCATTTT. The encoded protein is CASSVVLRGWENQPQHF.

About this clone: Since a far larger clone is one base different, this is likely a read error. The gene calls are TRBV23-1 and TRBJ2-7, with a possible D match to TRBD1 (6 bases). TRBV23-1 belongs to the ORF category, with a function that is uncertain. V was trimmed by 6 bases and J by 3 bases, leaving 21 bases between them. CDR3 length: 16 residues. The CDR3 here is CASSQLPRDTDYEQYF. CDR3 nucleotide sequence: TGCGCCAGCAGCCAGTTGCCCCGGGACACCGACTACGAGCAGTACTTC.

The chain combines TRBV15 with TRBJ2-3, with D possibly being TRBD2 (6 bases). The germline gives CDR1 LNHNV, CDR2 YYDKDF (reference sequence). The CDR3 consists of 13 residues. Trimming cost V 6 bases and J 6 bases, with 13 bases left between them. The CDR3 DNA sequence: TGTGCCACCAGGGGGGACTCGGGGGATACGCAGTATTTT. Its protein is CATRGDSGDTQYF.

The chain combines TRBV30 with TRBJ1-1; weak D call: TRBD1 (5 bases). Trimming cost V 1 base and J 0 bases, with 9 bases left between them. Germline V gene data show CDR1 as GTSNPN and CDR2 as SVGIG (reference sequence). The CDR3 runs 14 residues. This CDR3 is CAWSAGRLNTEAFF. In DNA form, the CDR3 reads TGTGCCTGGAGTGCGGGACGGCTGAACACTGAAGCTTTCTTT.